This TCR beta chain was observed in a study of T-cell memory formation after mild COVID-19. Broader study findings: In second-wave clones peaking day 37, SARS-CoV-2 specificity remained unconfirmed. Contracting CD4+ clones sat mainly in CM and EM; CD8+ in EMRA.

CDR1 is SGHVS, CDR2 FNYEAQ, per germline. The CDR3 is 16 residues long. V trimming: 5 bases; J trimming: 1 base; junction bases outside the gene matches: 6. Details on this clonotype: Its antigen remains unknown.

Via MiXCR, TCRdb re-called the 5' RACE reads, giving one row per CDR3 protein. The sample lists under 400,000 distinct CDR3 sequences, 20% to 25% occurring once. The rearrangement uses TRBV7-6 and TRBJ2-5; TRBD2 aligns across 11 bases. Sample: PBMCs or a T cell subset sorted from them (not recorded which). The clonotype originates from an adult woman who had mild COVID-19 (a few samples of this study predate the infection). Cell type and time point are not known. In nucleotides, the CDR3 is TGTGCCAGCAGCCCACGACTAGCGGGGATCCAAGAGACCCAGTACTTC. Its translation is CASSPRLAGIQETQYF.